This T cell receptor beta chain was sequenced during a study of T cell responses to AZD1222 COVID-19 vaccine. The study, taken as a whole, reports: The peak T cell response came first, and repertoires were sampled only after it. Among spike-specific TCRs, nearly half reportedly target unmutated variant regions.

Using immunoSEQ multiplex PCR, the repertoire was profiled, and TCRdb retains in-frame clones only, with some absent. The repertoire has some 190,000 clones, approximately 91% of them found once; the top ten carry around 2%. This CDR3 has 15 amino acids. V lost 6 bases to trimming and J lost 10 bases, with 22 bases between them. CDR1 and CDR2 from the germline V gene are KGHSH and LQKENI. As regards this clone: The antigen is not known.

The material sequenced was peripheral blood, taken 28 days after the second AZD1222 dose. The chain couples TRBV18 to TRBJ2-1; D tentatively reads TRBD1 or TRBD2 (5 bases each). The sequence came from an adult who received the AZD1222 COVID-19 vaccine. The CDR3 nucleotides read TGTGCCAGCTCCCCGGCTAGTCTGGGACGGGGCGAGCAGTTCTTC. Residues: CASSPASLGRGEQFF. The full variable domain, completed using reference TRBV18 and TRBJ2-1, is NAGVMQNPRHLVRRRGQEARLRCSPMKGHSHVYWYRQLPEEGLKFMVYLQKENIIDESGMPKERFSAEFPKEGPSILRIQQVVRGDSAAYFCASSPASLGRGEQFFGPGTRLTVL.